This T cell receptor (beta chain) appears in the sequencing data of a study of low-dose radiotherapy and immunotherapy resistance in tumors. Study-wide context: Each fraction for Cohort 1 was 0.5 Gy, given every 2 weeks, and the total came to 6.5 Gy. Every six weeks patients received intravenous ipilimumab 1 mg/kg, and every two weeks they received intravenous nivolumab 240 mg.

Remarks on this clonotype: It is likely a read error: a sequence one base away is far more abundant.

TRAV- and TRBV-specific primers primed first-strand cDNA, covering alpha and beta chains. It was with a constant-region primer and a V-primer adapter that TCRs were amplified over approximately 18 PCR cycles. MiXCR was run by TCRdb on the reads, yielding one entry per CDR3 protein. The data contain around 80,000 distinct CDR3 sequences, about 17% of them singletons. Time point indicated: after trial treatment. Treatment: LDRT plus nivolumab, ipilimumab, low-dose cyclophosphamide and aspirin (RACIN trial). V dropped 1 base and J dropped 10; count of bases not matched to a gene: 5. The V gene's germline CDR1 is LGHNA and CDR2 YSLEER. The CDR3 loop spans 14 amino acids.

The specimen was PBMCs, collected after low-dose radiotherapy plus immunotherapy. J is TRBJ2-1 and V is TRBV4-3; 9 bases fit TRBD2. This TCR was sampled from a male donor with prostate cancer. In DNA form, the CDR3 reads TGCGCCAGCAGCCAAGGTAGCGGGAGCTACGAGCAGTTCTTC. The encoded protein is CASSQGSGSYEQFF.